Below, one TCR beta chain is given with its context. Its antigen is undetermined. The sample is drawn from a study of PD-1 blockade in classical Hodgkin lymphoma. Study results and limitations: Only CD4+ TCR diversity, not CD8+, had risen significantly by C4D1.

Brentuximab vedotin exposure varied among the patients, all of whom had relapsed after autologous stem cell transplantation. Sequencing was performed with immunoSEQ multiplex PCR; in TCRdb, only in-frame clones are kept and a portion is missing. The table records 35,000 to 45,000 clones, roughly 88% of them present only once. The sequencing used peripheral blood mononuclear cells (PBMCs), collected before the second cycle of nivolumab. The sequence derives from a human donor with classical Hodgkin lymphoma.

The CDR3 DNA reads TGTGCCAGCAGCGTTGGAGGGTGGGAAGAGACCCAGTACTTC. Protein sequence: CASSVGGWEETQYF. This chain connects TRBV9 to TRBJ2-5; D perhaps matches TRBD2 (6 bases). The CDR3 is made up of 14 amino acids. CDR1 and CDR2 (germline): SGDLS, YYNGEE. Deletions cut 2 bases from V and 3 bases from J, with 11 bases between.